This TCR beta chain was documented in a study of T cells after yellow fever vaccination. Template switching by 5'RACE produced TCR cDNA, adding a universal primer site and UMIs. TCRdb itself ran the 5' RACE reads through MiXCR, one entry per CDR3 protein. Here the sample spans hundreds of thousands of distinct CDR3 sequences, about 10% being singletons. This clonotype was counted at least ten times. The source of this sequence is a young man who received the YFV17D yellow fever vaccine. Sequenced here: CD4+ T cells sorted from PBMCs, sampled 5 days after the yellow fever booster vaccination.

CDR3 loop: CASSLYHARVDEQFF. CDR3 sequence (DNA): TGTGCCAGCAGCTTATATCACGCCAGGGTGGATGAGCAGTTCTTC. The gene calls are TRBV7-9 and TRBJ2-1; maybe TRBD1 (5 bases). There are 15 residues in the CDR3. The V end was cut by 2 bases, the J end by 8 bases, with 16 bases between. CDR1 is SEHNR, CDR2 FQNEAQ, per germline (reference sequence). The entire variable domain, with the rest obtained from reference TRBV7-9 and TRBJ2-1, is as follows: DTGVSQNPRHKITKRGQNVTFRCDPISEHNRLYWYRQTLGQGPEFLTYFQNEAQLEKSRLLSDRFSAERPKGSFSTLEIQRTEQGDSAMYLCASSLYHARVDEQFFGPGTRLTVL.